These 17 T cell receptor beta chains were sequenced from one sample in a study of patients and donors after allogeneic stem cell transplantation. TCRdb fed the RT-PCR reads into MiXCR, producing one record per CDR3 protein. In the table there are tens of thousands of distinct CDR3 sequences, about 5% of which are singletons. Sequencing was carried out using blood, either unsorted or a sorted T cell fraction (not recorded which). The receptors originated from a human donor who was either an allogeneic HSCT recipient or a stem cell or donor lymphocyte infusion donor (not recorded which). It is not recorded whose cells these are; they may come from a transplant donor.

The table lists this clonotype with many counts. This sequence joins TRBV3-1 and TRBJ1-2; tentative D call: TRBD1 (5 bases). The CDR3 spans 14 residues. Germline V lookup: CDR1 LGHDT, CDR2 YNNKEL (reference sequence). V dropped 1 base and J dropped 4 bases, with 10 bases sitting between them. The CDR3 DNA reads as TGTGCCAGCAGCCAAGCTCGGGGGTCCTATGGCTACACCTTC. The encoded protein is CASSQARGSYGYTF.

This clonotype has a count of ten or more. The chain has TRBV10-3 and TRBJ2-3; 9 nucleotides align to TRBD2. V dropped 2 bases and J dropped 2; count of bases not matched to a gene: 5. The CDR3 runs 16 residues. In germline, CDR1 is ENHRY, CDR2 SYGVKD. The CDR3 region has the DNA TGTGCCATCAGTGAGAAACTAGCGGGCCTCACAGATACGCAGTATTTT. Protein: CAISEKLAGLTDTQYF.

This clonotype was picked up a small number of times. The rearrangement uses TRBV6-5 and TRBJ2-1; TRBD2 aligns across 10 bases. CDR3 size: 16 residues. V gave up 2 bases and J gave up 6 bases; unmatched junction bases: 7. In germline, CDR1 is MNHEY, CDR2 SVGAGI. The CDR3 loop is CASSYTTSGVVNEQFF. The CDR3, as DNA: TGTGCCAGCAGTTACACTACTAGCGGGGTGGTCAATGAGCAGTTCTTC.

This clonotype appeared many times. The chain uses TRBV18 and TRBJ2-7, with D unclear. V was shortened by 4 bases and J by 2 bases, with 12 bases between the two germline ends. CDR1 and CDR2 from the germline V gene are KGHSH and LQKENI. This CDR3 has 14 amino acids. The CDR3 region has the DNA TGTGCCAGCTCACTGAACGGCGGAACCTACGAGCAGTACTTC. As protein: CASSLNGGTYEQYF.

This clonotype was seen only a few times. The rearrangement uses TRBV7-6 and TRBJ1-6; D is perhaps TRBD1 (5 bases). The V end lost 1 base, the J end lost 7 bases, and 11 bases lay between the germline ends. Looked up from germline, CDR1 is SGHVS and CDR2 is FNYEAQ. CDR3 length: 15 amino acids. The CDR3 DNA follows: TGTGCCAGCAGCTTAGTGCGGGGGTCGAATTCACCCCTCCACTTT. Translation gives CASSLVRGSNSPLHF.

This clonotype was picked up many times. CDR3 loop: CSARGLAGAFSAYEQYF. The CDR3 DNA follows: TGCAGTGCTAGAGGTCTAGCGGGGGCCTTCTCCGCCTACGAGCAGTACTTC. The chain couples TRBV20-1 to TRBJ2-7; TRBD2 aligns across 10 bases. The length of the CDR3 is 17 residues. V shed 1 base, J shed 2 bases, and the junction held 11 bases outside the gene matches. Germline values: CDR1 DFQATT, CDR2 SNEGSKA (reference sequence).

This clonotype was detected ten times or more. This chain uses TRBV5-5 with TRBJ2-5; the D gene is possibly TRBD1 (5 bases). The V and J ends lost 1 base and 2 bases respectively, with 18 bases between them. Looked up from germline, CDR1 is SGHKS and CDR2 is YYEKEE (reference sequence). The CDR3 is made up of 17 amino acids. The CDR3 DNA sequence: TGTGCCAGCAGCTTGACCCCGACAGACGCGTTTCAAGAGACCCAGTACTTC. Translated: CASSLTPTDAFQETQYF. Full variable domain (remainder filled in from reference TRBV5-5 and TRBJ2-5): DAGVTQSPTHLIKTRGQQVTLRCSPISGHKSVSWYQQVLGQGPQFIFQYYEKEERGRGNFPDRFSARQFPNYSSELNVNALLLGDSALYLCASSLTPTDAFQETQYFGPGTRLLVL.

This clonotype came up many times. The CDR3 loop is CASSLGSALNTEAFF. CDR3 in DNA: TGTGCCAGCAGCCTGGGGTCTGCCCTTAACACTGAAGCTTTCTTT. The V gene is TRBV3-1, the J gene TRBJ1-1, with unresolved D. The V end lost 4 bases, the J end lost 2 bases, and 14 bases lay between the germline ends. Germline V gene sequence: CDR1 LGHDT, CDR2 YNNKEL (reference sequence). The CDR3 totals 15 residues. Full variable domain (missing parts from reference TRBV3-1 and TRBJ1-1): DTAVSQTPKYLVTQMGNDKSIKCEQNLGHDTMYWYKQDSKKFLKIMFSYNNKELIINETVPNRFSPKSPDKAHLNLHINSLELGDSAVYFCASSLGSALNTEAFFGQGTRLTVV.

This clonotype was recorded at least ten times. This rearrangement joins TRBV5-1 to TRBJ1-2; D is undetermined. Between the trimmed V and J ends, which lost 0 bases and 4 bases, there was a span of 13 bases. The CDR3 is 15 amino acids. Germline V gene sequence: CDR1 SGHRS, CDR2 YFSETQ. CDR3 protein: CASSLGFVGSYGYTF. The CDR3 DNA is TGCGCCAGCAGCTTGGGTTTTGTGGGATCCTATGGCTACACCTTC.

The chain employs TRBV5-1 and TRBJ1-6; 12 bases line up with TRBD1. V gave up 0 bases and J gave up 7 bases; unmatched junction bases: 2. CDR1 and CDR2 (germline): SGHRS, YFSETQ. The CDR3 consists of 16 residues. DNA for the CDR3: TGCGCCAGCAGCTTGGCCGGGACAGGGGGCAATTCACCCCTCCACTTT. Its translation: CASSLAGTGGNSPLHF.

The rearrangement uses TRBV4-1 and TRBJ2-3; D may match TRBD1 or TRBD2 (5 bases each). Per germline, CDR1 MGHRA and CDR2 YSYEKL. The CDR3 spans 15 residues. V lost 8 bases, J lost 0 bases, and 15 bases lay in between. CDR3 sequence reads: CASALRDGSTDTQYF. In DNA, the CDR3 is TGCGCCAGCGCCCTCCGGGACGGAAGCACAGATACGCAGTATTTT.

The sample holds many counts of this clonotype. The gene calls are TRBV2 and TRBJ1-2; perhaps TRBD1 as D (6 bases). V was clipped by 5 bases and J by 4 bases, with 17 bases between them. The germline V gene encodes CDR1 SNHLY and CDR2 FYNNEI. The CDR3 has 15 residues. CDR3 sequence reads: CASSRDTGFGYGYTF. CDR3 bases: TGTGCCAGCAGTAGAGATACAGGGTTTGGCTATGGCTACACCTTC.

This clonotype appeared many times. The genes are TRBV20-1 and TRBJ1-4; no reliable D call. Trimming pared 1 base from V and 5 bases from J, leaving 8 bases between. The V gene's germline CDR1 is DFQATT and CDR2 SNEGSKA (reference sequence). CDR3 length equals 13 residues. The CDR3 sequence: CSARVPPNEKLFF. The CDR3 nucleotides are TGCAGTGCTAGAGTCCCCCCCAATGAAAAACTGTTTTTT.

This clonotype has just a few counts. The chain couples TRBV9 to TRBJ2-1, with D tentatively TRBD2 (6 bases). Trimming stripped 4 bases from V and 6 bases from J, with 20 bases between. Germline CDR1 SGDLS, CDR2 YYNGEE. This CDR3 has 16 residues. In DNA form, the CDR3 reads TGTGCCAGCAGCCCCGAACTAGCCACCGCCGGCAATGAGCAGTTCTTC. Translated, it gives CASSPELATAGNEQFF.

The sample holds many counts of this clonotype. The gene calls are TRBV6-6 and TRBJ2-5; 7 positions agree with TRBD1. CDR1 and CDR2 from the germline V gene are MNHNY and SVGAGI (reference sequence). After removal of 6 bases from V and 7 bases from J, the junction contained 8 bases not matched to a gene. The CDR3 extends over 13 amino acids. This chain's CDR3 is CASSILSGGTQYF. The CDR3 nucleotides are TGTGCCAGCAGCATCCTATCAGGGGGGACCCAGTACTTC.

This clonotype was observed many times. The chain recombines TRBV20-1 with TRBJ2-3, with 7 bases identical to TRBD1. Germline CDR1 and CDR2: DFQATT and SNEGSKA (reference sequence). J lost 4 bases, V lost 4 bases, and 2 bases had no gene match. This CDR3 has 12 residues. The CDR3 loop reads CSAKTGSDTQYF. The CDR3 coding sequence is TGCAGTGCTAAGACAGGGTCAGATACGCAGTATTTT.

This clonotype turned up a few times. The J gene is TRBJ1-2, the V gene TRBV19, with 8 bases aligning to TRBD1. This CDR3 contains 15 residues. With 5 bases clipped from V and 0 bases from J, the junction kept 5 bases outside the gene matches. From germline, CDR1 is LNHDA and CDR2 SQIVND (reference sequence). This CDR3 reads CASSLDRGANYGYTF. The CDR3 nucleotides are TGTGCCAGTAGTCTTGACAGGGGCGCTAACTATGGCTACACCTTC. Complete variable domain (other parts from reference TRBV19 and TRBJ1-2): DGGITQSPKYLFRKEGQNVTLSCEQNLNHDAMYWYRQDPGQGLRLIYYSQIVNDFQKGDIAEGYSVSREKKESFPLTVTSAQKNPTAFYLCASSLDRGANYGYTFGSGTRLTVV.